The 8 T cell receptor beta chains below all came from one sample that was sequenced in a study of blood T cell repertoires in COVID-19. Sequencing used immunoSEQ multiplex PCR; TCRdb keeps in-frame clones, though not all of them. The table has over 300,000 clones, roughly 90% seen once. Sequenced: peripheral blood. All receptors come from a man aged 18 to 30 with active or convalescent COVID-19.

The chain's CDR3 is CATSELTGTGEKLFF. The CDR3 DNA sequence: TGTGCCACCAGTGAGCTAACCGGGACAGGTGAAAAACTGTTTTTT. V gene TRBV24-1 combines with J gene TRBJ1-4, with TRBD1 identical over 8 bases. The CDR3 is made up of 15 amino acids. V trimming: 4 bases; J trimming: 7 bases; junction bases outside the gene matches: 7. Per germline, CDR1 KGHDR and CDR2 SFDVKD.

This rearrangement joins TRBV6-5 to TRBJ2-7; perhaps TRBD2 as D (5 bases). Trimming cost V 5 bases and J 11 bases, with 16 bases left between them. This CDR3 is built from 12 residues. The V gene's germline CDR1 is MNHEY and CDR2 SVGAGI. The CDR3 loop is CASSRAGSVEYF. In nucleotides, the CDR3 is TGTGCCAGCAGTAGGGCGGGCTCCGTGGAGTACTTC.

The chain has TRBV7-2 and TRBJ1-2; D is uncertain. Trimming took off 1 base at V and 5 bases at J, with 11 bases between the two ends. CDR3 length: 14 residues. Germline V CDR1 and CDR2: SGHTA, FQGNSA. CDR3 protein: CASSLDTGRYGYTF. CDR3 DNA: TGTGCCAGCAGCTTAGACACGGGTCGTTATGGCTACACCTTC.

V usage is TRBV6-2 or TRBV6-3 and J usage is TRBJ1-4; 8 bases are shared with TRBD1. J was trimmed by 13 bases and V by 0 bases; bases with no gene match: 28. Germline lookup yields CDR1 MNHEY and CDR2 SVGEGT. CDR3 length equals 21 residues. The CDR3 protein is CASSYSEGQGVRGKMVRGLFF. The DNA for the CDR3 is TGTGCCAGCAGTTACTCAGAAGGACAGGGTGTTAGAGGAAAAATGGTGCGTGGACTGTTTTTT.

This chain connects TRBV19 to TRBJ2-1; D gene unclear. With 7 bases removed from V and 6 bases from J, the gap between germline ends came to 16 bases. This CDR3 is 14 amino acids long. Germline CDR1 and CDR2: LNHDA and SQIVND (reference sequence). CDR3 sequence (DNA): TGTGCCAGTATCATGGGTCCGCCGGGCAATGAGCAGTTCTTC. Its translation: CASIMGPPGNEQFF.

V gene TRBV24-1 combines with J gene TRBJ2-3; 9 bases fit TRBD2. The V gene's germline CDR1 is KGHDR and CDR2 SFDVKD. Trimming cost V 5 bases and J 0 bases; bases outside gene matches: 11. The CDR3 runs to 18 residues. CDR3 sequence: CATSAGHTSGLSTDTQYF. CDR3 DNA sequence: TGTGCCACCAGTGCAGGACACACTAGCGGGCTAAGCACAGATACGCAGTATTTT.

This clone has only one observation. J is TRBJ2-7 and V is TRBV6-5; TRBD1 agrees at 7 bases. From germline, CDR1 is MNHEY and CDR2 SVGAGI. J gave up 5 bases and V 5 bases, and 6 bases lay outside the gene matches. This CDR3 comprises 13 residues. CDR3 sequence (DNA): TGTGCCAGCAGTCCCGACAGGGTCAACGAGCAGTACTTC. This gives the protein CASSPDRVNEQYF.

J is TRBJ1-1 and V is TRBV6-2 or TRBV6-3; 7 bases are a match to TRBD1. Germline CDR1 is MNHEY and CDR2 is SVGEGT. CDR3 length: 12 amino acids. The junction had 8 bases not matched to a gene; V was cut back by 5 bases and J by 11 bases. The CDR3, as DNA: TGTGCCAGCAGTCTTCCGGGACAGAGGGCTTTCTTT. This sequence encodes CASSLPGQRAFF.